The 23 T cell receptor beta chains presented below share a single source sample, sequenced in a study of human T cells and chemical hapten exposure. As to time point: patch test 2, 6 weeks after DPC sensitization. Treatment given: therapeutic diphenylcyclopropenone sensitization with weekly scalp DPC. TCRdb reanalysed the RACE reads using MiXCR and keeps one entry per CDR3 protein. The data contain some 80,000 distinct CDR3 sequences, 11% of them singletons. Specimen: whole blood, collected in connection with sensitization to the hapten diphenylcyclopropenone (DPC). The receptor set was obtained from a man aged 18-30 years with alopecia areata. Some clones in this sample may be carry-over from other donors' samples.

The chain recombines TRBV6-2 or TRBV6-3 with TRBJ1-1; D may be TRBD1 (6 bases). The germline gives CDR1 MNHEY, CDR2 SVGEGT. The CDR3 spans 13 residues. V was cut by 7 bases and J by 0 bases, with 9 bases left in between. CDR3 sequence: CASMRGLNTEAFF. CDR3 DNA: TGTGCCAGCATGCGGGGGCTGAACACTGAAGCTTTCTTT.

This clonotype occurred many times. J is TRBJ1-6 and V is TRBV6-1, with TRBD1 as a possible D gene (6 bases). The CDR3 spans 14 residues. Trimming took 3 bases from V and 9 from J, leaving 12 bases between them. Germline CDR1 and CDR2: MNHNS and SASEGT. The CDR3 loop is CASSEKTGLSPLHF. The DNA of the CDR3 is TGTGCCAGCAGTGAGAAGACAGGCCTTTCACCCCTCCACTTT.

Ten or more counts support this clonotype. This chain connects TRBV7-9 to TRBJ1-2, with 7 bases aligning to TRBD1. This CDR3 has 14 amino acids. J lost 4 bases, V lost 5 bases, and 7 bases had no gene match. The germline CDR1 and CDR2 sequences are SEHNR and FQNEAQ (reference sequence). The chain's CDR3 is CASSQGGIGYGYTF. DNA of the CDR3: TGTGCCAGCAGCCAAGGGGGCATCGGCTATGGCTACACCTTC. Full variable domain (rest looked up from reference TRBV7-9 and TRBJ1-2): DTGVSQNPRHKITKRGQNVTFRCDPISEHNRLYWYRQTLGQGPEFLTYFQNEAQLEKSRLLSDRFSAERPKGSFSTLEIQRTEQGDSAMYLCASSQGGIGYGYTFGSGTRLTVV.

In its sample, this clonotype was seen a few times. The CDR3 loop reads CASSPGRTGYNEQFF. The CDR3 DNA reads as TGTGCCAGCAGCCCGGGACGGACAGGCTACAATGAGCAGTTCTTC. J is TRBJ2-1 and V is TRBV7-3; 7 bases agree with TRBD1. J gave up 3 bases and V 5 bases, and 7 bases lay outside the gene matches. Looked up from germline, CDR1 is SGHTA and CDR2 is FQGTGA. The CDR3 length is 15 residues. The whole variable domain, remainder taken from reference TRBV7-3 and TRBJ2-1, is GAGVSQTPSNKVTEKGKYVELRCDPISGHTALYWYRQSLGQGPEFLIYFQGTGAADDSGLPNDRFFAVRPEGSVSTLKIQRTERGDSAVYLCASSPGRTGYNEQFFGPGTRLTVL.

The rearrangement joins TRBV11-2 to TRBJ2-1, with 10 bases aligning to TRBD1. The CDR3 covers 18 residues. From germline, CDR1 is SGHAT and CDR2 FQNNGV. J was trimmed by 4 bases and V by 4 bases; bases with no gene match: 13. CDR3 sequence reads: CASSSIRRDRGPYNEQFF. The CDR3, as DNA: TGTGCCAGCAGCTCAATCCGCCGGGACAGGGGACCTTACAATGAGCAGTTCTTC.

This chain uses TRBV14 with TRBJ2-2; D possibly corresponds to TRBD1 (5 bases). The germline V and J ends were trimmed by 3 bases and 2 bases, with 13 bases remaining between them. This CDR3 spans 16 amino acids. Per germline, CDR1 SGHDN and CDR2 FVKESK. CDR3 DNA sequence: TGTGCCAGCAGCCAGCGTCTAACAGGCAACACCGGGGAGCTGTTTTTT. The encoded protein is CASSQRLTGNTGELFF.

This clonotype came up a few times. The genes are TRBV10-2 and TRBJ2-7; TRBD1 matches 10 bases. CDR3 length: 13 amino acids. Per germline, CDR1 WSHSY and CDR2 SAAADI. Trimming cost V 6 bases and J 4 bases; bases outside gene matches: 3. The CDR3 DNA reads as TGCGCCAGCAGAATGGGACAGGGGTACGAGCAGTACGTC. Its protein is CASRMGQGYEQYV.

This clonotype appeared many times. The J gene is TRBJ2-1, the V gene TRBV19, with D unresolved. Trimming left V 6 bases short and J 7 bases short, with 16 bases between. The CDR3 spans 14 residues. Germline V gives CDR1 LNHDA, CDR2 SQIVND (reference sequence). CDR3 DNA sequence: TGTGCCAGTAGGGTCAATCCAAGGAAGAATGAGCAGTTCTTC. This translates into CASRVNPRKNEQFF.

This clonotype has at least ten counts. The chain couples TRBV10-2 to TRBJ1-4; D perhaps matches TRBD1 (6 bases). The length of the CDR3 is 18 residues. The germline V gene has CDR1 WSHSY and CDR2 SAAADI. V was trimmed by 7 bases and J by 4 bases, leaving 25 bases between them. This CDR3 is CASIVVGGRNAVNEKLFF. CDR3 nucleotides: TGCGCCAGCATCGTAGTCGGGGGGCGGAACGCAGTTAATGAAAAACTGTTTTTT.

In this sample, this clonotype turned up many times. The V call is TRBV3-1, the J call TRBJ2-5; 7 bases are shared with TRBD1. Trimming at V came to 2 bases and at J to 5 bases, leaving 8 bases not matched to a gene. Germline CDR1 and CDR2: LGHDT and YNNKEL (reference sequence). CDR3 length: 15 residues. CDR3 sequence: CASSQQDRRSETQYF. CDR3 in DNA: TGTGCCAGCAGCCAACAGGACAGGAGGAGCGAGACCCAGTACTTC.

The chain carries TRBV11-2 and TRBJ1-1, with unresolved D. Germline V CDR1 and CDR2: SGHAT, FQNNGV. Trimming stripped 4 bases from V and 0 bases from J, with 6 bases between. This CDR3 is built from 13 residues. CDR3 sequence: CASSSSMNTEAFF. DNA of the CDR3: TGTGCCAGCAGCTCCTCCATGAACACTGAAGCTTTCTTT. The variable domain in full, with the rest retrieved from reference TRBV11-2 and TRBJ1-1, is EAGVAQSPRYKIIEKRQSVAFWCNPISGHATLYWYQQILGQGPKLLIQFQNNGVVDDSQLPKDRFSAERLKGVDSTLKIQPAKLEDSAVYLCASSSSMNTEAFFGQGTRLTVV.

The CDR3 reads CASSQQGWDTTDYGYTF. For the CDR3, the DNA is TGTGCCAGCAGCCAACAGGGGTGGGACACCACGGACTATGGCTACACCTTC. J is TRBJ1-2 and V is TRBV13, with 7 positions matching TRBD1. V shed 5 bases and J 3 bases; nucleotides not matched to a gene: 15. The CDR3 consists of 17 residues. CDR1 and CDR2 from the germline V gene are PRHDT and FYEKMQ (reference sequence).

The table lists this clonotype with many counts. The CDR3, as DNA: TGTGCCAGCAGCTTCCGGCCCAATCAGCCCCAGCATTTT. This gives the protein CASSFRPNQPQHF. V gene TRBV7-2 combines with J gene TRBJ1-5; D gene uncertain. V gave up 3 bases and J gave up 3 bases, with 6 bases separating them. Germline CDR1 is SGHTA and CDR2 is FQGNSA. The CDR3 extends over 13 amino acids.

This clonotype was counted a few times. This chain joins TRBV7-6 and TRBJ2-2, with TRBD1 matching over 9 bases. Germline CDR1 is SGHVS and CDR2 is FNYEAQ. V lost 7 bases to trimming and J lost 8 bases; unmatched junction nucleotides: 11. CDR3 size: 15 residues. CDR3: CASKFVDRGIGELFF. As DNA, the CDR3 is TGTGCCAGCAAGTTCGTGGACAGGGGTATAGGGGAGCTGTTTTTT.

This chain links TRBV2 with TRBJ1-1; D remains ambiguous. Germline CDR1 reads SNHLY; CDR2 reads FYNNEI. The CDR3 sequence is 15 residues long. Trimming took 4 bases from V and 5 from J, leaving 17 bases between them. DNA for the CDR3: TGTGCCAGCAGTGTACTTGGGGATCCACTTACTGAAGCTTTCTTT. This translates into CASSVLGDPLTEAFF.

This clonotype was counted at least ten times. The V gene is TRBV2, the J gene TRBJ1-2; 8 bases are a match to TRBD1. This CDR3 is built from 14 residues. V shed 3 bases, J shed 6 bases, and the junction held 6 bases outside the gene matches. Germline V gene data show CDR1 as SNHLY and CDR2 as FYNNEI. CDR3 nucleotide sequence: TGTGCCAGCAGTGATCAGGGGGCCCGGGATGGCTACACCTTC. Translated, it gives CASSDQGARDGYTF.

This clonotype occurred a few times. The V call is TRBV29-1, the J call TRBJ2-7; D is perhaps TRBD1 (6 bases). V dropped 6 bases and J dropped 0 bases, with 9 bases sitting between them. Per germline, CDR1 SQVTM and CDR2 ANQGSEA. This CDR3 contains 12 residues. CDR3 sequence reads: CSVGDNSYEQYF. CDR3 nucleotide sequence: TGCAGCGTAGGGGACAACTCCTACGAGCAGTACTTC.

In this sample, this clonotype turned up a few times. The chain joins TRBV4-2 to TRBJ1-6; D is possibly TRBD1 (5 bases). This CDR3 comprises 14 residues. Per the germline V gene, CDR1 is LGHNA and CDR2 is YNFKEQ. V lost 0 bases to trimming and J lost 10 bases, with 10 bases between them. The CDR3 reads CASSQEQEASPLHF. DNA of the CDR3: TGTGCCAGCAGCCAAGAACAGGAAGCGTCACCCCTCCACTTT.

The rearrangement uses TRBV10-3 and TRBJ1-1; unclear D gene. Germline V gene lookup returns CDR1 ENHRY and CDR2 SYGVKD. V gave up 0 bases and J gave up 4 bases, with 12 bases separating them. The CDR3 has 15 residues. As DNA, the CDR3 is TGTGCCATCAGTGAGTCTCGGGCGAGTGGCACTGAAGCTTTCTTT. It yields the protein CAISESRASGTEAFF.

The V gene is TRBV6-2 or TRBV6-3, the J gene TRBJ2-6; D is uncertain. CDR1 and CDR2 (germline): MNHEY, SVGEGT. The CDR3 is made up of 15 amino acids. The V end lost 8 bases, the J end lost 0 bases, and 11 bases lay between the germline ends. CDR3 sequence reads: CASRSAHSGANVLTF. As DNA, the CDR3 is TGTGCCAGCCGCTCAGCCCACTCTGGGGCCAACGTCCTGACTTTC.

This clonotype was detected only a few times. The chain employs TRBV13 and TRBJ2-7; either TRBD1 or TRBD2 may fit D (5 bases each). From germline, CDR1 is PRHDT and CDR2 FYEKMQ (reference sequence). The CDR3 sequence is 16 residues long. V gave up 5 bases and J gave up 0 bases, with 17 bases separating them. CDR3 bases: TGTGCCAGCAGCCGGGGCCGCGCCAAGAGCTCCTACGAGCAGTACTTC. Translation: CASSRGRAKSSYEQYF.

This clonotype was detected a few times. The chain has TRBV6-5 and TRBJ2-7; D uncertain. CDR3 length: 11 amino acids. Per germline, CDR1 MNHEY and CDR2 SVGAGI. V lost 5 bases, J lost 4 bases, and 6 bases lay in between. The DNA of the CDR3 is TGTGCCAGCAGTGACCGATACGAGCAGTACGTC. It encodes CASSDRYEQYV.

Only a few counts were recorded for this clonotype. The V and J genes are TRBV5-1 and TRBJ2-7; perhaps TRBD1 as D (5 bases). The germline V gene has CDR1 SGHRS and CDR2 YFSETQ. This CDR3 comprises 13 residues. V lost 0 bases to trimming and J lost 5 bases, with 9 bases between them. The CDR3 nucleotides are TGCGCCAGCAGCTTGGACCAGGGTAACGAGCAGTACTTC. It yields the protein CASSLDQGNEQYF.